This TCR beta chain was recovered during a study of T cell changes during pregnancy in multiple sclerosis. Profiled with immunoSEQ multiplex PCR; TCRdb holds only in-frame clones, not every one. Among nearly 70,000 clones listed, just over 90% were seen once. CDR3 length: 14 amino acids. The V gene lost 5 bases and the J gene lost 3 bases, with 13 bases spanning the gap. The germline V gene has CDR1 SGHTA and CDR2 FQGTGA. This chain links TRBV7-3 with TRBJ1-1; perhaps TRBD1 as D (6 bases). The receptor was isolated from a female donor in good health, enrolled as a control in a pregnancy study. The sample consisted of peripheral blood, taken in the second trimester of pregnancy. CDR3: CASSLQGGDTEAFF. Written as DNA, the CDR3 is TGTGCCAGCAGCCTCCAAGGGGGGGACACTGAAGCTTTCTTT.